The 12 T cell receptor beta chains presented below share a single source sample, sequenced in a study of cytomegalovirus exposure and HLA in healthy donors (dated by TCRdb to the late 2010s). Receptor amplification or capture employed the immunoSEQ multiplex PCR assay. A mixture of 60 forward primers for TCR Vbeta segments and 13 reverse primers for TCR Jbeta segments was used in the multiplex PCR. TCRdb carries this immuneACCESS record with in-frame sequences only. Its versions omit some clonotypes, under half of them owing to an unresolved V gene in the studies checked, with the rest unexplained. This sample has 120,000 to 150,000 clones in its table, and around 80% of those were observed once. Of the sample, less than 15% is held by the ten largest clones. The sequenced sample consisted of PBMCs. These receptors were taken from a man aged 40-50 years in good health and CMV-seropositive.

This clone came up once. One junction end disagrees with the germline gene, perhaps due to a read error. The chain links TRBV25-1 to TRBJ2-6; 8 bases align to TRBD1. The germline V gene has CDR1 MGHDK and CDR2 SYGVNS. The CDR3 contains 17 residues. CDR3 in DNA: TGTGCCAGCAGTCCAGGGACAGGAAACTCTGGGGCCAACGGCCTGACTTTC. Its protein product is CASSPGTGNSGANGLTF.

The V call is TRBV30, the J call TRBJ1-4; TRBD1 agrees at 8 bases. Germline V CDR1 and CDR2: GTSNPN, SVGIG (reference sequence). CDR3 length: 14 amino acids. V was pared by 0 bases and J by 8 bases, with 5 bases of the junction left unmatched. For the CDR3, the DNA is TGTGCCTGGAGTGTAGGACAGGGAGGGGAAAAACTGTTTTTT. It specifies CAWSVGQGGEKLFF.

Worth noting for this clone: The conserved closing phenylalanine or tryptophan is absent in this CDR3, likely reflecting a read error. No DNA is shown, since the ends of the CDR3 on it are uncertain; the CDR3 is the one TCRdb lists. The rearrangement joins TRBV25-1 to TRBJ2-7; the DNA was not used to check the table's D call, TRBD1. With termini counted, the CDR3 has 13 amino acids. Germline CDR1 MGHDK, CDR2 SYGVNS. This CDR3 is CASSSSNRGQFPP.

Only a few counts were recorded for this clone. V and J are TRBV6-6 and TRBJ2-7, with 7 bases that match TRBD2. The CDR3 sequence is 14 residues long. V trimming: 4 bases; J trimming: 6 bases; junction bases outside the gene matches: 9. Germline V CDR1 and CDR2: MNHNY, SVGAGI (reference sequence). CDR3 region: CASSSAGSYVEQYF. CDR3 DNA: TGTGCCAGCAGTTCAGCGGGGTCGTACGTCGAGCAGTACTTC.

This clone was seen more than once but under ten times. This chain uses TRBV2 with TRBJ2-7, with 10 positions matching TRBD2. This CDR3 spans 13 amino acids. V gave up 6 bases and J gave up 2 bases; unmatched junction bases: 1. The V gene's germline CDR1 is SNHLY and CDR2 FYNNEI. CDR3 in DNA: TGTGCCAGCAGGCTAGCGGGGGCCTACGAGCAGTACTTC. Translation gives CASRLAGAYEQYF.

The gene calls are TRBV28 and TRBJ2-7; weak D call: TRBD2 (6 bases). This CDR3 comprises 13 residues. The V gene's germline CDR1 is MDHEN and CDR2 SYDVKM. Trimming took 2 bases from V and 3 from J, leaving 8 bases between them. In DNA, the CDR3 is TGTGCCAGCAGTTTAGGGGGAGGCTACGAGCAGTACTTC. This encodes CASSLGGGYEQYF.

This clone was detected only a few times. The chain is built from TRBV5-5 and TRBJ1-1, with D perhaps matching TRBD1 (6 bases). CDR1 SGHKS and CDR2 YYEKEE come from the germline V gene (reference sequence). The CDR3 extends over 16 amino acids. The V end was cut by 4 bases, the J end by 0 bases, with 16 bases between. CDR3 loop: CASSQLPGHMNTEAFF. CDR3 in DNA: TGTGCCAGCAGCCAATTGCCGGGACATATGAACACTGAAGCTTTCTTT.

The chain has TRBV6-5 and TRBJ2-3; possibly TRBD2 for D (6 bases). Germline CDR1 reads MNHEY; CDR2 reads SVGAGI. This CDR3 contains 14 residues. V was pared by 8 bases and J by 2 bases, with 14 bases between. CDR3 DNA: TGTGCCAGCGGTCCGCGGGGTAACACAGATACGCAGTATTTT. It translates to CASGPRGNTDTQYF.

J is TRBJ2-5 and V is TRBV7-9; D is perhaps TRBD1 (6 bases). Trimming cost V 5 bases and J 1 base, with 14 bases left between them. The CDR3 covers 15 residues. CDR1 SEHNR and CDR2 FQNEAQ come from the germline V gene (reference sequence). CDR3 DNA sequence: TGTGCCAGCAGCCGTGGGGGACACTCCCAAGAGACCCAGTACTTC. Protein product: CASSRGGHSQETQYF.

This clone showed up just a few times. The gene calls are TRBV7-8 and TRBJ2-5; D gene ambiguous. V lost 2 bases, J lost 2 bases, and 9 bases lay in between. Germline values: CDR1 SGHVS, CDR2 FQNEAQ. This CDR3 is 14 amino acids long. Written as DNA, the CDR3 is TGTGCCAGCAGCTTAACTTTCTCGCAAGAGACCCAGTACTTC. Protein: CASSLTFSQETQYF.

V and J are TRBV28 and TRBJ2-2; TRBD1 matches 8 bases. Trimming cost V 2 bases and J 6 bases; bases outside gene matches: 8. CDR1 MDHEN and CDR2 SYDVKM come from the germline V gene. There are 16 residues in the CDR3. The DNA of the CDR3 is TGTGCCAGCAGTTTAGTTCTCGACAGGGGAGCCGGGGAGCTGTTTTTT. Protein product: CASSLVLDRGAGELFF.

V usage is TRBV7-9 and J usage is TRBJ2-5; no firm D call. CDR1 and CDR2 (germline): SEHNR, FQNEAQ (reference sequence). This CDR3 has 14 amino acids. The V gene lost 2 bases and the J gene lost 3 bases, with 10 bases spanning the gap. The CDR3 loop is CASSLLGIKETQYF. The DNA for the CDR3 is TGTGCCAGCAGCTTACTGGGCATCAAAGAGACCCAGTACTTC.